This TCR beta chain is from a study of beta chain features in type 1 diabetes (dated by TCRdb to 2016 to 2018). With respect to the entire study: Mean age, gender distribution, total cell number and subset yield were not different between patients and healthy donors. A total of roughly 100 million sorted cells were examined across all samples, and the number of cells per subset was strongly correlated with RNA yield. The study compared the TCRB repertoires of sorted circulating CD4+ T cell subsets in recently diagnosed type 1 diabetes patients with those in matched healthy donors. Regulatory and stem cell-like memory subsets were isolated from only 8 patients and 8 healthy donors, whereas naive and central memory subsets came from all 28 donors.

The entire amount of isolated RNA was reverse transcribed using the High Capacity cDNA Reverse Transcription Kit, so the sequenced TCRB transcripts were expressed ones. Naive, central memory and regulatory T cell samples underwent deep immunoSEQ sequencing, averaging roughly 3.4 million total reads per sample. Sorted cells were lysed in RLT buffer, and RNA was extracted using DNase-treated RNeasy Micro or Mini kits according to cell number. To prevent cross-contamination, each cell subset was processed individually, whereas patient and healthy donor samples were processed jointly. The immunoSEQ multiplex PCR was used to amplify TCRB sequences from cDNA, yielding 87-bp fragments that span the CDR3 region. Sequencing of the amplicons was done on the Illumina HiSeq platform. The published analysis was carried out like this. Synthetic template baselines were used to correct PCR bias computationally, reads within Hamming distance 2 were collapsed together, and singletons that could not be merged were discarded. Reads were aligned against IMGT so that V, D and J genes, CDR3 length and insertions or deletions at six rearrangement sites could be assigned. Within each subset, clonotype counts were normalized to the number of sorted cells before true diversity and Gini coefficients were calculated with the tcR R package. Repertoire sharing was quantified using the overlap coefficient calculated on TCRB nucleotide sequences. Drawn from immuneACCESS, this table holds only the in-frame rearrangements with V and J called that TCRdb kept. Clones are partly lost; checked studies trace under half to an unresolved V gene and leave the rest unexplained. D and trimming were read from the DNA, whereas the V and J calls and clone size are those reported in that table. This sample is represented by 200,000 to 250,000 clones; 27% of them were singletons. Together, the top ten hold 4% of the sample.

General findings and caveats noted by the study authors: Type 1 diabetes patients showed a moderate but significant shortening of TCRB CDR3 length in all four CD4+ subsets. Sequencing cDNA rather than genomic DNA could over-represent highly expressing activated cells, although activation and CD3 levels did not differ between groups. PCR might favor shorter templates, but patient and control samples were amplified and corrected together, so any skew would affect both groups equally. Naive, central memory and regulatory TCRB repertoires appeared to be more similar among patients than among healthy donors. At VDJ recombination sites, type 1 diabetes patients had fewer insertions and more deleted nucleotides, which implies abnormalities in thymic rearrangement. Because the HLA sub-analyses included only small numbers of individuals, any influence of HLA type on TCRB rearrangement was left unresolved.

This clone was counted between two and nine times. Its antigen remains undetermined. Qualities for individual bases were not recorded, and no much larger clone is one base off. The junction shows trimming of 4 bases on V and 6 bases on J, plus 10 bases between the germline ends. The germline V gene provides CDR1 ENHRY and CDR2 SYGVKD. The CDR3 runs 13 residues from the cysteine to the phenylalanine. Just the 39-base CDR3 DNA is kept, in frame starting at base 1. From each donor, a single peripheral blood sample of 100 to 150 mL on average was drawn into heparinised tubes. Using a panel that included CD45RO, CCR7, CD25, CD127, CD95 and CD27, naive, central memory, regulatory and stem cell-like memory CD4+ T cells were sorted on a BD FACSAria II. Purity was above 95% for every sorted population. PBMCs were isolated immediately by Lymphoprep density gradient centrifugation and stained directly without culture. So that batch effects would be minimized, each experiment stained and sorted samples in pairs, pairing one healthy donor with one patient.

This TCR derives from a man aged 30 to 39 in good health. Rearrangement joined TRBV10-3 to TRBJ2-1; the D gene is possibly TRBD2, with 5 bases matching. Sequenced input: central memory CD4+ T cells from blood. The DNA reads TGTGCCATCAGTGGAGCGGCCTCCAATGAGCAGTTCTTC. It translates to CAISGAASNEQFF.